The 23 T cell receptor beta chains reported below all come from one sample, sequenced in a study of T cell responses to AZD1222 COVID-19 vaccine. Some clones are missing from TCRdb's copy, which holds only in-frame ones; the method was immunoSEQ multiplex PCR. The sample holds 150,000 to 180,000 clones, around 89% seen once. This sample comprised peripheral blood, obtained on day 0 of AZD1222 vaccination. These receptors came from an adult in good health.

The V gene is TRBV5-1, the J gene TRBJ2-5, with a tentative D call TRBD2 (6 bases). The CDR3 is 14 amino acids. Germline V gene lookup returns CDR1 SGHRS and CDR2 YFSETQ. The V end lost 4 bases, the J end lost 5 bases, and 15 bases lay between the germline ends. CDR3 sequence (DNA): TGCGCCAGCAGCCAACCCCCGGGAGTCGAGACCCAGTACTTC. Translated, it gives CASSQPPGVETQYF. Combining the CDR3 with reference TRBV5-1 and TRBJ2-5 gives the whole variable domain KAGVTQTPRYLIKTRGQQVTLSCSPISGHRSVSWYQQTPGQGLQFLFEYFSETQRNKGNFPGRFSGRQFSNSRSEMNVSTLELGDSALYLCASSQPPGVETQYFGPGTRLLVL.

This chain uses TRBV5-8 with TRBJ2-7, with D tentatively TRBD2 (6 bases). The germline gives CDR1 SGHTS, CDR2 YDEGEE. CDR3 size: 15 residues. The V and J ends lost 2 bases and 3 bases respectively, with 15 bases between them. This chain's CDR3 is CASSLGGEVSYEQYF. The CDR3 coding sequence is TGTGCCAGCAGCTTAGGAGGGGAGGTCAGCTACGAGCAGTACTTC.

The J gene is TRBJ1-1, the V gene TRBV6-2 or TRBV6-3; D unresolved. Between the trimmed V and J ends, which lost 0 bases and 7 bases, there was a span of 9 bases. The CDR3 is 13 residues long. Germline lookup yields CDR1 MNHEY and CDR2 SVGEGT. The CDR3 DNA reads TGTGCCAGCAGTTACTCGACCCAGTTTGAAGCTTTCTTT. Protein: CASSYSTQFEAFF.

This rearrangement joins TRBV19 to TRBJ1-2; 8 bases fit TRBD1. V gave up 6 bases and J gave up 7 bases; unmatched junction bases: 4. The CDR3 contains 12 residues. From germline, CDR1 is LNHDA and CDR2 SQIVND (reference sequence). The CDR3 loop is CASSRTGFGYTF. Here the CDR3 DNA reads TGTGCCAGTAGCCGGACAGGGTTTGGCTACACCTTC.

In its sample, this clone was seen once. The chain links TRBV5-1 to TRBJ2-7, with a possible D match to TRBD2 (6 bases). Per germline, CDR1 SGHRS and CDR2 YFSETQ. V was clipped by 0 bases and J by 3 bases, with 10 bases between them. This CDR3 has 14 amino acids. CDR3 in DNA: TGCGCCAGCAGCTTGGTGGGACTGAGCTACGAGCAGTACTTC. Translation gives CASSLVGLSYEQYF.

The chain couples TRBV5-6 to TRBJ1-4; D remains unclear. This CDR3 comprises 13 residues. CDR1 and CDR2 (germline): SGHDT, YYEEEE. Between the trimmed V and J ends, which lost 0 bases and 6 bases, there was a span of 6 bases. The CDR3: CASSLGQDEKLFF. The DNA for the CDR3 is TGTGCCAGCAGCTTGGGTCAGGATGAAAAACTGTTTTTT. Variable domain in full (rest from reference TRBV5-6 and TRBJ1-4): DAGVTQSPTHLIKTRGQQVTLRCSPKSGHDTVSWYQQALGQGPQFIFQYYEEEERQRGNFPDRFSGHQFPNYSSELNVNALLLGDSALYLCASSLGQDEKLFFGSGTQLSVL.

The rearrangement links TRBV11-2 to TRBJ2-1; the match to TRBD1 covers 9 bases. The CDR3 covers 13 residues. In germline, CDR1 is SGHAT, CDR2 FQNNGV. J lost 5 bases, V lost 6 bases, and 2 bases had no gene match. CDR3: CASRRTGDNEQFF. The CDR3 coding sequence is TGTGCCAGCAGGAGGACAGGGGACAATGAGCAGTTCTTC.

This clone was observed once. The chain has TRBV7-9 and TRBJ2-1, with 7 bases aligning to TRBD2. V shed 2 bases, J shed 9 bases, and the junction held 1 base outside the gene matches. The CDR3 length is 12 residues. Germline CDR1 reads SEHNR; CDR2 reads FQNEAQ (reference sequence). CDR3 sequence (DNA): TGTGCCAGCAGCTTACCGGGGGGTGAGCAGTTCTTC. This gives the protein CASSLPGGEQFF.

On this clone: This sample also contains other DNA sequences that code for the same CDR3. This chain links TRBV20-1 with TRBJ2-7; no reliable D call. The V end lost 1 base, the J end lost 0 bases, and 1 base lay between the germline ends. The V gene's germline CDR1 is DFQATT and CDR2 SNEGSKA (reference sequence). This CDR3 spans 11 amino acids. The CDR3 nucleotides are TGCAGTGCTAGAGGCTCCTACGAGCAGTACTTC. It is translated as CSARGSYEQYF.

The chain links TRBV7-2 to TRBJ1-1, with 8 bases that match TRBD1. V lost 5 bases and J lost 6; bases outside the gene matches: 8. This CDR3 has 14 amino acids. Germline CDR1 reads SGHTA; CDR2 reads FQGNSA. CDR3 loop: CASSPDRGIPEAFF. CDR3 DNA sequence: TGTGCCAGCAGCCCCGACAGGGGAATCCCTGAAGCTTTCTTT.

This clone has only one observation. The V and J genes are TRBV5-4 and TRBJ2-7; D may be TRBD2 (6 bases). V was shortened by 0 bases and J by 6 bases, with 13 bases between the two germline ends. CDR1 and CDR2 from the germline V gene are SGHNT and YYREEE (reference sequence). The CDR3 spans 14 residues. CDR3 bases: TGTGCCAGCAGCTTGGTGGGGGGAGGACCCGAGCAGTACTTC. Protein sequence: CASSLVGGGPEQYF. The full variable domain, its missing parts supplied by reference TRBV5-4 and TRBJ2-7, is ETGVTQSPTHLIKTRGQQVTLRCSSQSGHNTVSWYQQALGQGPQFIFQYYREEENGRGNFPPRFSGLQFPNYSSELNVNALELDDSALYLCASSLVGGGPEQYFGPGTRLTVT.

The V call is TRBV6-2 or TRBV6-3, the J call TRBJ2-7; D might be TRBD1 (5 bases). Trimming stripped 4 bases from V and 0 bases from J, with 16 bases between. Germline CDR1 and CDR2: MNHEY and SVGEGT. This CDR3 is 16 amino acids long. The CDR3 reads CASSSSGFRSSYEQYF. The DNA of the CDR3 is TGTGCCAGCAGTTCCTCAGGGTTCCGCAGCTCCTACGAGCAGTACTTC.

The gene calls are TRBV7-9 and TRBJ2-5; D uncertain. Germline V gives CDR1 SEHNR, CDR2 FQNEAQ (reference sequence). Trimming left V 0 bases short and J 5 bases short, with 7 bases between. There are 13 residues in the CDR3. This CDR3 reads CASSLAGGETQYF. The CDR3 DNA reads TGTGCCAGCAGCTTAGCGGGTGGGGAGACCCAGTACTTC.

CDR3 DNA: TGTGCCAGTAGTTCTCGCCGGGACGGATATGGCTACACCTTC. Translated, it gives CASSSRRDGYGYTF. The chain uses TRBV19 and TRBJ1-2, with a weak D call TRBD1 (5 bases). This CDR3 comprises 14 residues. Trimming left V 5 bases short and J 5 bases short, with 15 bases between. Germline loops: CDR1 LNHDA, CDR2 SQIVND (reference sequence).

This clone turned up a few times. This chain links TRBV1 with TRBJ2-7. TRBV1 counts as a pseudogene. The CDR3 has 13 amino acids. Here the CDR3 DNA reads TGCACCAGCAGCCGGGATACAGAGCGCGAGCAGTACTTC. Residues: CTSSRDTEREQYF.

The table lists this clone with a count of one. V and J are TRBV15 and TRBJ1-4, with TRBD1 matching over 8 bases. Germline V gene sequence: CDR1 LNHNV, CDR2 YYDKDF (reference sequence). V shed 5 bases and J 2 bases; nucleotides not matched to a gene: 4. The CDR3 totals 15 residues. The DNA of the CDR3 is TGTGCCACCAGCCCCCGGACAGGGACTAATGAAAAACTGTTTTTT. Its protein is CATSPRTGTNEKLFF.

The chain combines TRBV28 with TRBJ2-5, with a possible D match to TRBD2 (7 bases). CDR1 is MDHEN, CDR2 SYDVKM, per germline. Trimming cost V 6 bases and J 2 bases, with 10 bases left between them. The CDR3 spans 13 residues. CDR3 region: CASRQGGQETQYF. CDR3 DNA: TGTGCCAGCAGACAGGGAGGGCAAGAGACCCAGTACTTC. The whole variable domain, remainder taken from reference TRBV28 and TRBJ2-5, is DVKVTQSSRYLVKRTGEKVFLECVQDMDHENMFWYRQDPGLGLRLIYFSYDVKMKEKGDIPEGYSVSREKKERFSLILESASTNQTSMYLCASRQGGQETQYFGPGTRLLVL.

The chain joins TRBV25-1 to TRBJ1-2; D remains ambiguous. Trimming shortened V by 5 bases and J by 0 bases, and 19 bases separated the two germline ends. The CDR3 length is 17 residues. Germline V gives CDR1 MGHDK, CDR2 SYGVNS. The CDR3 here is CASSPLLGPSSNYGYTF. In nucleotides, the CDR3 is TGTGCCAGCAGTCCCCTCCTTGGACCCAGCTCTAACTATGGCTACACCTTC.

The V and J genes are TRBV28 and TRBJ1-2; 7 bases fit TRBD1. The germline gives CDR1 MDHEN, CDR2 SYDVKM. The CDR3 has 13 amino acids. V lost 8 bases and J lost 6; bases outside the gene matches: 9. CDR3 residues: CASVPGGRDGYTF. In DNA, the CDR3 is TGTGCCAGCGTACCAGGGGGAAGGGATGGCTACACCTTC.

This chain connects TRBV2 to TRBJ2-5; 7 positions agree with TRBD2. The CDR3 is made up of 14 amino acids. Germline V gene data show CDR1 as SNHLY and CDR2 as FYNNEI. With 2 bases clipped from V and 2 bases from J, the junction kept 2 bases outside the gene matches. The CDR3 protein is CASSEWREQETQYF. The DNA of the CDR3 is TGTGCCAGCAGTGAATGGCGGGAGCAAGAGACCCAGTACTTC.

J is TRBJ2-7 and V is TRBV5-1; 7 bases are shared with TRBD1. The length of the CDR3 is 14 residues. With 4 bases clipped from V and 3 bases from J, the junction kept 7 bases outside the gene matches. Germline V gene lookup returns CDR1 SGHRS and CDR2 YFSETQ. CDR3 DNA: TGCGCCAGCAGCCCCGGGACAGCCAACTACGAGCAGTACTTC. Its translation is CASSPGTANYEQYF.

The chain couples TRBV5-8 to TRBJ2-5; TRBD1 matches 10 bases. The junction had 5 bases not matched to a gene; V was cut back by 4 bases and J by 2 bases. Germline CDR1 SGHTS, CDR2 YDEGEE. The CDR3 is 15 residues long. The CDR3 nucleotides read TGTGCCAGCAGCCCAGGGACAGGGGTGCAAGAGACCCAGTACTTC. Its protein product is CASSPGTGVQETQYF.

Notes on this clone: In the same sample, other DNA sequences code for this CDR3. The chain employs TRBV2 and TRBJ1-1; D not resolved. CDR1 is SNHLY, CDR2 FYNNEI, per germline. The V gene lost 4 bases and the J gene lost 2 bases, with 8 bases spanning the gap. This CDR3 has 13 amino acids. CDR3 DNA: TGTGCCAGCAGTGTTCAACCAAACACTGAAGCTTTCTTT. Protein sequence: CASSVQPNTEAFF.